The present T cell receptor beta chain was sequenced within a study of control samples from healthy donors and cancer patients. Sequencing used immunoSEQ multiplex PCR; TCRdb keeps in-frame clones, though not all of them. The repertoire has approximately 150,000 clones, 93% of them found once; the top ten carry 5% to 7%. V lost 1 base and J 5 bases, leaving 8 bases between the germline ends. The CDR3 sequence is 13 residues long. Per germline, CDR1 SGHTA and CDR2 FQGNSA. The origin of this receptor is a man aged 18 to 29 in good health. Sequencing was performed on blood. This chain uses TRBV7-2 with TRBJ2-5, with D hard to call. CDR3 nucleotide sequence: TGTGCCAGCAGCTTAGGGGCCTTGGAGACCCAGTACTTC. Protein: CASSLGALETQYF.